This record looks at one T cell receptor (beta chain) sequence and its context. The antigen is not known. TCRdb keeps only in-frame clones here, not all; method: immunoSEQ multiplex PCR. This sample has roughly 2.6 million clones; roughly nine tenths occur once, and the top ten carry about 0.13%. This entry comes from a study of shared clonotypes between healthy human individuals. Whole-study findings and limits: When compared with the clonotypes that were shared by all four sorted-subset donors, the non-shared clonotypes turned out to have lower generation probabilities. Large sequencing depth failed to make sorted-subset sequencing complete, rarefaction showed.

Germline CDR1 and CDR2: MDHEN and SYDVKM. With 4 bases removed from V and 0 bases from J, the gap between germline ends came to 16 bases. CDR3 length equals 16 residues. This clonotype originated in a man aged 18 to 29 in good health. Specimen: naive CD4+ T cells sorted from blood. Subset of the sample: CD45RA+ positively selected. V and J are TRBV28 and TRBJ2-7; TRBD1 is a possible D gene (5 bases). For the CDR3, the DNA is TGTGCCAGCAGTTCCCCCGGACACCGACTCTCCTACGAGCAGTACTTC. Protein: CASSSPGHRLSYEQYF.